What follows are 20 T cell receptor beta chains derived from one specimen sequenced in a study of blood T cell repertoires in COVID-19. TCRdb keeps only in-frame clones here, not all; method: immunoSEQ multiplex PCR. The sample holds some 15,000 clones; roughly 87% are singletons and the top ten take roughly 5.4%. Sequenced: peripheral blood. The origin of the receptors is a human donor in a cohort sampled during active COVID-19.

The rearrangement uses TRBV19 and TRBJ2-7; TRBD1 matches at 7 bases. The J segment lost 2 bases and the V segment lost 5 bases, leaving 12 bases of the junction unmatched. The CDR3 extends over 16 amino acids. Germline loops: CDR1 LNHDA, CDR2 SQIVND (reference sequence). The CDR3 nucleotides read TGTGCCAGTAGTTTAGTGGCAACAGGGGAAACCTACGAGCAGTACTTC. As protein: CASSLVATGETYEQYF.

CDR3 DNA: TGTGCCAGCAGTGCCCGACTAGCGGGAGGGACAGATACGCAGTATTTT. Translating gives CASSARLAGGTDTQYF. This chain uses TRBV6-4 with TRBJ2-3, with TRBD2 matching 14 bases. CDR1 MRHNA and CDR2 SNTAGT come from the germline V gene. This CDR3 is built from 16 residues. V shed 4 bases and J 3 bases; nucleotides not matched to a gene: 3.

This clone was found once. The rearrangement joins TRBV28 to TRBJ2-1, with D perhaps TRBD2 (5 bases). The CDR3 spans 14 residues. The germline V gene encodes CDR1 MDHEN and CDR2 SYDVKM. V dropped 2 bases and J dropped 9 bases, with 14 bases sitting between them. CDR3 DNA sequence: TGTGCCAGCAGTTTACCTACTAGAGGTACTGAGCAGTTCTTC. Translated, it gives CASSLPTRGTEQFF.

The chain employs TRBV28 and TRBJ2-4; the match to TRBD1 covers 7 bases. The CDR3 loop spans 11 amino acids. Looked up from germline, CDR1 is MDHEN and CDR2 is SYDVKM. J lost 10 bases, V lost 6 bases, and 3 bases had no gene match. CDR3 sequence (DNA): TGTGCCAGCAGCGAGGGGGCTATTCAGTACTTC. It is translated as CASSEGAIQYF.

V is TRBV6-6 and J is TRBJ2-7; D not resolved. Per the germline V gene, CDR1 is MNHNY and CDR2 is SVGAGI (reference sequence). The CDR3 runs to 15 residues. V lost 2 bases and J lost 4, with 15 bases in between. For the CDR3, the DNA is TGTGCCAGCAGTTACGGGCCAGGTAACGAATACGAGCAGTACTTC. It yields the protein CASSYGPGNEYEQYF.

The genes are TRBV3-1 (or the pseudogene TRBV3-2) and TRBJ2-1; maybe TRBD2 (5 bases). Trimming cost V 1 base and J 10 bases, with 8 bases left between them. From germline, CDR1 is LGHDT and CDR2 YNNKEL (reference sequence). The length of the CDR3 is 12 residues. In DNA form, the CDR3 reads TGTGCCAGCAGCCAAGTAGCGAGCGAGCAGTTCTTC. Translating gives CASSQVASEQFF.

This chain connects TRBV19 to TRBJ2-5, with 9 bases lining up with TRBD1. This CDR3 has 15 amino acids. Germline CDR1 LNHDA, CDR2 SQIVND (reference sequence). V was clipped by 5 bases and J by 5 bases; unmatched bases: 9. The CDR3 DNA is TGTGCCAGTAGTGGGACAGGGACGGAGGGCGAGACCCAGTACTTC. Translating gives CASSGTGTEGETQYF.

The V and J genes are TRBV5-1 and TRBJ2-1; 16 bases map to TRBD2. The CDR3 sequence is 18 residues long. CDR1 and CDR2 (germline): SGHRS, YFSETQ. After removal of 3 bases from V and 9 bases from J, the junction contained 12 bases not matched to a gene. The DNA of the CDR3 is TGCGCCAGCAGCTCCCACCTCGGGACTAGCGGGAGGGTGGGTGAGCAGTTCTTC. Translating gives CASSSHLGTSGRVGEQFF.

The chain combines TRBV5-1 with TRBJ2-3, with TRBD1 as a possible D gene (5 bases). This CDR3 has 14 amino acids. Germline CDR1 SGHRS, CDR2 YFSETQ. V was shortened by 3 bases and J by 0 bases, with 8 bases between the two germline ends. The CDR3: CASSSTGSTDTQYF. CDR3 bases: TGCGCCAGCAGCTCAACAGGTAGCACAGATACGCAGTATTTT.

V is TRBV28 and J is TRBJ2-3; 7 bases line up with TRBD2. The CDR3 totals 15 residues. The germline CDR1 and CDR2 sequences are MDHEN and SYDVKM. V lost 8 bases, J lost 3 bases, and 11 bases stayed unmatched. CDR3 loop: CASRGGRETTDTQYF. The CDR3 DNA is TGTGCCAGCCGGGGAGGGCGGGAGACGACAGATACGCAGTATTTT.

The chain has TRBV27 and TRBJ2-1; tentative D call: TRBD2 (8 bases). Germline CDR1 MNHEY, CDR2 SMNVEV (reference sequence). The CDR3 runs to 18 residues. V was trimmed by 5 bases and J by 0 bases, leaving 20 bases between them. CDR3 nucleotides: TGTGCCAGCAGTAGACAGGGAGCCGGGACTAGCTCCTACAATGAGCAGTTCTTC. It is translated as CASSRQGAGTSSYNEQFF.

CDR3 region: CASSLTSGSQNEQFF. The CDR3 DNA reads as TGTGCCAGCAGCCTGACTAGCGGGAGTCAGAATGAGCAGTTCTTC. This sequence joins TRBV7-2 and TRBJ2-1; 12 bases are a match to TRBD2. V shed 5 bases and J 7 bases; nucleotides not matched to a gene: 6. Germline lookup yields CDR1 SGHTA and CDR2 FQGNSA. The CDR3 runs 15 residues.

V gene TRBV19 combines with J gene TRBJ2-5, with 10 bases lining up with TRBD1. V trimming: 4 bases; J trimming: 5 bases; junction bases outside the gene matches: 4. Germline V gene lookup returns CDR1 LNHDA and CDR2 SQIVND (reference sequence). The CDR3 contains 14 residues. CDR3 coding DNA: TGTGCCAGTAGTAAGGGACAGGGGATCGAGACCCAGTACTTC. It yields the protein CASSKGQGIETQYF.

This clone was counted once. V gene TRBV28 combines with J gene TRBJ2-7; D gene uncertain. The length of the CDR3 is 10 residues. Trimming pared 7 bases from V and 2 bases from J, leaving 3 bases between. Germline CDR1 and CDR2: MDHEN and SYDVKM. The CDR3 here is CASTTYEQYF. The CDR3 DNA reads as TGTGCCAGCACCACCTACGAGCAGTACTTC. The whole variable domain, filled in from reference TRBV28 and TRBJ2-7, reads DVKVTQSSRYLVKRTGEKVFLECVQDMDHENMFWYRQDPGLGLRLIYFSYDVKMKEKGDIPEGYSVSREKKERFSLILESASTNQTSMYLCASTTYEQYFGPGTRLTVT.

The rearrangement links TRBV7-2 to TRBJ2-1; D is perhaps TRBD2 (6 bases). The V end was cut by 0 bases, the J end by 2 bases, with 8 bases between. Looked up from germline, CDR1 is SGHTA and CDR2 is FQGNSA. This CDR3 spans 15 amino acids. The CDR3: CASSLASGTYNEQFF. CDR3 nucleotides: TGTGCCAGCAGCTTAGCTAGCGGAACCTACAATGAGCAGTTCTTC.

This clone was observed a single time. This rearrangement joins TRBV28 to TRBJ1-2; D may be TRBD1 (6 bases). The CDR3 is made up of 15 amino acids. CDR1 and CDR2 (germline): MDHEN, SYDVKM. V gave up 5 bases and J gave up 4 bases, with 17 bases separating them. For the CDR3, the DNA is TGTGCCAGCAGTCCGATGTCAGGGGAGGGCTATGGCTACACCTTC. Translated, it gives CASSPMSGEGYGYTF.

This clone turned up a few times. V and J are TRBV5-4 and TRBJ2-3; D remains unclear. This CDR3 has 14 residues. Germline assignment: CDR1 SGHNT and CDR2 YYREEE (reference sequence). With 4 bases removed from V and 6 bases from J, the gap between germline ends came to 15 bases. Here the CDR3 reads CASSTVAHGDTQYF. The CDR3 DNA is TGTGCCAGCAGCACGGTAGCCCATGGGGATACGCAGTATTTT.

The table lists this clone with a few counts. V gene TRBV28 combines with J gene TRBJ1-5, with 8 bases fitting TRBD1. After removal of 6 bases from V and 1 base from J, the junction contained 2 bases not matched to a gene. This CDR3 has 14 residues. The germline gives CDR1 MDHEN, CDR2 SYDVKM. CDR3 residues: CASRTGVSNQPQHF. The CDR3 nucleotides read TGTGCCAGCAGGACAGGGGTCAGCAATCAGCCCCAGCATTTT.

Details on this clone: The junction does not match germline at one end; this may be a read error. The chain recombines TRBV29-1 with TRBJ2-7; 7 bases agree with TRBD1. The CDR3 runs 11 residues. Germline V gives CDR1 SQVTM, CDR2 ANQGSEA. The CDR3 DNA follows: TGCAGCGTGGAAGGGGGACAGGAGCAGTACTTC. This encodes CSVEGGQEQYF.

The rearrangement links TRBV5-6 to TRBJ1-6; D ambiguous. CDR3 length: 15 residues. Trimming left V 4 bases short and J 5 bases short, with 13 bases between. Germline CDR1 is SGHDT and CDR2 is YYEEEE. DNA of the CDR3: TGTGCCAGCAGCCGAGACTTCGCTGATAATTCACCCCTCCACTTT. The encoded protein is CASSRDFADNSPLHF.